This is a list of T cell receptor beta chains from one sample in a study of identical twins. TCRdb fed the 5' RACE reads into MiXCR, producing one record per CDR3 protein. The sample has approximately 1.8 million distinct CDR3 sequences, around a third seen once. Material for sequencing was cord blood. The receptors were sampled from a newborn girl in good health. Each CDR3 is given with its conserved first and last residue. A D gene is named only where the DNA matches it firmly. Expanded clones are given a class, and other clones once, few, many or no size at all.

NA	TRBV5-5	TRBJ2-2	TRBD1	CASSRGDRSTGELFF	TGTGCCAGCAGCCGAGGGGACAGGTCCACCGGGGAGCTGTTTTTT
few	TRBV27	TRBJ1-1	TRBD1	CASSFIPGTVNTEAFF	TGTGCCAGCAGTTTTATCCCCGGGACAGTGAACACTGAAGCTTTCTTT
NA	TRBV27	TRBJ2-7	TRBD2	CASRPLSLGLAGEQYF	TGTGCCAGCAGACCTCTCTCTCTCGGACTAGCAGGCGAGCAGTACTTC
NA	TRBV29-1	TRBJ1-1	NA	CSVKGLNTEAFF	TGCAGCGTTAAGGGGTTGAACACTGAAGCTTTCTTT
NA	TRBV3-1	TRBJ1-4	NA	CASSRALKGELFF	TGTGCCAGCAGCCGCGCCCTGAAGGGAGAACTGTTTTTT
NA	TRBV30	TRBJ2-7	NA	CAWSDILGGEQYF	TGTGCCTGGAGTGATATCTTGGGGGGCGAGCAGTACTTC
once	TRBV9	TRBJ2-3	TRBD2	CASHGGGPSTDTQYF	TGTGCCAGCCACGGGGGGGGGCCGAGCACAGATACGCAGTATTTT
few	TRBV10-3	TRBJ1-2	TRBD1	CAITPGQGAFGGYTF	TGTGCCATCACTCCGGGACAGGGGGCGTTCGGTGGCTACACCTTC
NA	TRBV28	TRBJ2-7	TRBD1	CAYTGGPGSYEQYF	TGTGCATACACAGGGGGCCCCGGCTCCTACGAGCAGTACTTC
NA	TRBV20-1	TRBJ1-1	NA	CSARDAGGGTEAFF	TGCAGTGCTAGAGATGCCGGGGGCGGGACTGAAGCTTTCTTT
few	TRBV10-3	TRBJ2-3	NA	CAIGPPVGTDTQYF	TGTGCCATCGGACCCCCTGTGGGCACAGATACGCAGTATTTT
NA	TRBV3-1	TRBJ1-2	NA	CANSRDGGGYGYTF	TGTGCCAACAGCCGAGATGGGGGGGGCTATGGCTACACCTTC
few	TRBV28	TRBJ1-2	TRBD1	CASSLWGQVYGYTF	TGTGCCAGCAGTTTATGGGGACAGGTCTATGGCTACACCTTC